What follows describes a single T cell receptor beta chain. Its antigen remains unknown. This sample stems from a study of cytotoxic CD8 clonotypes in ibrutinib-treated CLL. Study context: Among patients, around 25 responded partially and 2 completely; roughly 15 then stayed remitted and roughly 12 progressed after median 68 months. Broader study findings: Baseline clonality, higher than in age-matched healthy donors, tracked circulating CD8+ T-cell counts. Lymph node repertoires were not studied, and sampling times were unmatched.

Data came from immunoSEQ multiplex PCR; TCRdb stores just in-frame clones and leaves some out. The sample lists some 130,000 clones, about 91% occurring once. CDR1 is SGHNT and CDR2 is YENEEA in the germline V gene. The junction had 3 bases not matched to a gene; V was cut back by 4 bases and J by 5 bases. The CDR3 length is 15 residues. Sequenced material: PBMCs, taken after 12 months of ibrutinib treatment. V is TRBV11-3 and J is TRBJ2-1; TRBD1 agrees at 12 bases. This receptor was identified in a human donor with chronic lymphocytic leukemia. The CDR3 DNA reads as TGTGCCAGCAGCTCGGGACAGGGGGCGGACAATGAGCAGTTCTTC. Its protein is CASSSGQGADNEQFF.